This T cell receptor beta chain was documented in a study of shared T cell receptors in the human thymus. The V end was cut by 8 bases, the J end by 4 bases, with 15 bases between. The germline V gene encodes CDR1 MNHEY and CDR2 SMNVEV (reference sequence). This CDR3 contains 14 residues. TCRdb keeps only in-frame clones here, not all; method: immunoSEQ multiplex PCR. The profile covers hundreds of thousands of clones, with approximately 90% appearing a single time and about 0.01% taken by the ten largest. The same sample was also used in a study of human thymus T cells. That source notes: Donors were healthy Finnish babies undergoing corrective operations for congenital heart defects. Related work found strong thymic repertoire overlap between unrelated individuals.

Source material: thymocytes. The chain carries TRBV27 and TRBJ2-1, with a tentative D call TRBD2 (5 bases). The sequence came from a boy under two years old with a congenital heart defect. CDR3 sequence: CASRYFSGYNEQFF. The CDR3 region has the DNA TGTGCCAGCCGATACTTCAGCGGTTACAATGAGCAGTTCTTC.